This T cell receptor (beta chain) was captured in a study of blood T cell repertoires in COVID-19. Study-level information: Acute and convalescent COVID-19 samples came from the United States, Italy and Spain. T cells, B-cell-depleted T cells, or PBMCs supplied cDNA or gDNA.

Sequenced by immunoSEQ multiplex PCR; TCRdb stores in-frame clones only, minus some. Among 100,000 to 150,000 clones listed, 60% to 80% were seen once. CDR1 and CDR2 from the germline V gene are MGHRA and YSYEKL. The CDR3 loop spans 17 amino acids. Trimming took off 1 base at V and 0 bases at J, with 12 bases between the two ends. Material for sequencing was peripheral blood. The chain uses TRBV4-1 and TRBJ2-2; D not resolved. This TCR derives from a man between 60 and 75 years old with acute or convalescent COVID-19. CDR3 DNA: TGCGCCAGCAGCCAAGTTTCCCCGAGAGCGAACACCGGGGAGCTGTTTTTT. Its translation is CASSQVSPRANTGELFF.